The 17 T cell receptor beta chains listed next were all sequenced from one sample in a study of T-cell reconstitution after alpha-beta-depleted transplantation in children. Unique molecular identifiers were incorporated into the prepared TCRbeta library. TCRdb independently ran MiXCR on the PCR reads; one entry per CDR3 protein. The sample holds about 900,000 distinct CDR3 sequences, around 30% seen once. Sequences were derived from PBMCs, mostly from graft donor cells, sampled 360 days after TCRalphabeta/CD19-depleted stem cell transplant. These receptors were obtained from a boy in the first two years of life who had a stem cell transplant for SCID, so the T cells may come from the graft donor.

The V call is TRBV10-3, the J call TRBJ1-4; maybe TRBD1 (5 bases). The V end lost 3 bases, the J end lost 0 bases, and 14 bases lay between the germline ends. This CDR3 is built from 17 residues. Germline CDR1 is ENHRY and CDR2 is SYGVKD. For the CDR3, the DNA is TGTGCCATCAGTGAAGGTTGGGGGGGGACAACTAATGAAAAACTGTTTTTT. The encoded protein is CAISEGWGGTTNEKLFF.

J is TRBJ1-1 and V is TRBV12-3 or TRBV12-4; D is unclear. The length of the CDR3 is 13 residues. The V end lost 3 bases, the J end lost 6 bases, and 11 bases lay between the germline ends. The DNA of the CDR3 is TGTGCCAGCAGTTTGGCGGGGTTCGCTGAAGCTTTCTTT. Its protein product is CASSLAGFAEAFF.

This chain uses TRBV7-9 with TRBJ1-5, with D hard to call. CDR3 length equals 15 residues. Trimming left V 7 bases short and J 2 bases short, with 15 bases between. Per germline, CDR1 SEHNR and CDR2 FQNEAQ (reference sequence). CDR3 loop: CASTPSLRGNQPQHF. In DNA, the CDR3 is TGTGCCAGCACCCCTTCCCTCCGGGGCAATCAGCCCCAGCATTTT.

The chain employs TRBV30 and TRBJ1-4; D unresolved. The germline V gene encodes CDR1 GTSNPN and CDR2 SVGIG (reference sequence). CDR3 length equals 18 residues. The V end lost 4 bases, the J end lost 4 bases, and 25 bases lay between the germline ends. CDR3 DNA sequence: TGTGCCTGGACTCTCCCACCACTTGACATCTGGAGTAATGAAAAACTGTTTTTT. It translates to CAWTLPPLDIWSNEKLFF.

In this sample, this clonotype turned up a few times. The chain recombines TRBV5-1 with TRBJ2-3; D is possibly TRBD1 (5 bases). The V end was cut by 0 bases, the J end by 6 bases, with 17 bases between. CDR3 length: 16 amino acids. Germline V gene lookup returns CDR1 SGHRS and CDR2 YFSETQ. The CDR3: CASSLVIGLQADTQYF. DNA of the CDR3: TGCGCCAGCAGCTTGGTCATCGGGTTACAGGCGGATACGCAGTATTTT.

This clonotype was detected only a few times. The V gene is TRBV15, the J gene TRBJ2-3; D is perhaps TRBD1 (5 bases). CDR1 and CDR2 from the germline V gene are LNHNV and YYDKDF (reference sequence). Trimming removed 8 bases at V and 3 bases at J, with 18 bases between. The CDR3 length is 15 residues. The CDR3 loop is CATSIRQGATDTQYF. DNA for the CDR3: TGTGCCACCTCCATCCGGCAAGGGGCTACAGATACGCAGTATTTT.

This clonotype was detected only a few times. J is TRBJ2-7 and V is TRBV13; TRBD1 aligns across 7 bases. Germline V gives CDR1 PRHDT, CDR2 FYEKMQ (reference sequence). The CDR3 is 15 residues long. Germline trimming cut 3 bases from V and 1 base from J; bases unmatched to any gene: 6. CDR3 DNA: TGTGCCAGCAGCTTTGGGGACAGCGGTTCCTACGAGCAGTACTTC. Translation: CASSFGDSGSYEQYF. The variable domain in full, completed from reference TRBV13 and TRBJ2-7, reads AAGVIQSPRHLIKEKRETATLKCYPIPRHDTVYWYQQGPGQDPQFLISFYEKMQSDKGSIPDRFSAQQFSDYHSELNMSSLELGDSALYFCASSFGDSGSYEQYFGPGTRLTVT.

V usage is TRBV20-1 and J usage is TRBJ2-3; either TRBD1 or TRBD2 may fit D (6 bases each). There are 13 residues in the CDR3. In germline, CDR1 is DFQATT, CDR2 SNEGSKA (reference sequence). The V end lost 3 bases, the J end lost 5 bases, and 12 bases lay between the germline ends. The CDR3 loop reads CSARWKGGDTQYF. As DNA, the CDR3 is TGCAGTGCTAGGTGGAAGGGGGGAGATACGCAGTATTTT.

This clonotype was recorded a few times. The rearrangement uses TRBV5-1 and TRBJ2-2, with 8 bases identical to TRBD1. Germline V gene data show CDR1 as SGHRS and CDR2 as YFSETQ. This CDR3 is built from 16 residues. The trim removed 5 bases at V and 2 bases at J, leaving 8 bases unmatched. The CDR3 here is CASSIPGQGNTGELFF. CDR3 coding DNA: TGCGCCAGCAGTATCCCCGGACAGGGAAACACCGGGGAGCTGTTTTTT.

This clonotype was counted a few times. This chain connects TRBV5-6 to TRBJ1-4; 8 bases are shared with TRBD1. The CDR3 has 19 residues. CDR1 is SGHDT and CDR2 is YYEEEE in the germline V gene. After removal of 3 bases from V and 0 bases from J, the junction contained 13 bases not matched to a gene. CDR3 bases: TGTGCCAGCAGCTATCGGACAGGGTCTGACCCCTCAACTAATGAAAAACTGTTTTTT. The encoded protein is CASSYRTGSDPSTNEKLFF.

In this sample, this clonotype turned up a few times. The rearrangement links TRBV12-3 or TRBV12-4 to TRBJ2-1, with TRBD1 matching 10 bases. J was trimmed by 12 bases and V by 5 bases; bases with no gene match: 16. This CDR3 is built from 16 residues. The CDR3 spells CASSESGTGVRRAQFF. The CDR3 DNA reads as TGTGCCAGCAGTGAGTCCGGGACAGGGGTACGACGCGCGCAGTTCTTC.

The sample holds a few counts of this clonotype. This rearrangement joins TRBV30 to TRBJ2-2; no reliable D call. Trimming pared 4 bases from V and 1 base from J, leaving 4 bases between. The CDR3 length is 12 residues. Germline CDR1 is GTSNPN and CDR2 is SVGIG (reference sequence). This CDR3 reads CAWTGNTGELFF. In nucleotides, the CDR3 is TGTGCCTGGACAGGGAACACCGGGGAGCTGTTTTTT.

This clonotype came up a few times. The chain uses TRBV7-3 and TRBJ2-1; D possibly matches TRBD1 or TRBD2 (5 bases each). The germline V gene has CDR1 SGHTA and CDR2 FQGTGA. Trimming removed 0 bases at V and 12 bases at J, with 12 bases between. The CDR3 consists of 13 residues. CDR3 region: CASSLTEKGPQFF. The CDR3 bases are TGTGCCAGCAGCTTAACGGAAAAGGGACCGCAGTTCTTC.

The chain links TRBV5-1 to TRBJ2-7, with TRBD1 as a possible D gene (5 bases). Trimming left V 4 bases short and J 0 bases short, with 11 bases between. Germline assignment: CDR1 SGHRS and CDR2 YFSETQ. This CDR3 has 14 amino acids. The CDR3 sequence: CASSGWGPSYEQYF. The CDR3 coding sequence is TGCGCCAGCAGCGGTTGGGGCCCCTCCTACGAGCAGTACTTC. Complete variable domain (other parts from reference TRBV5-1 and TRBJ2-7): KAGVTQTPRYLIKTRGQQVTLSCSPISGHRSVSWYQQTPGQGLQFLFEYFSETQRNKGNFPGRFSGRQFSNSRSEMNVSTLELGDSALYLCASSGWGPSYEQYFGPGTRLTVT.

The J gene is TRBJ2-1, the V gene TRBV2; 14 positions match TRBD2. Germline lookup yields CDR1 SNHLY and CDR2 FYNNEI. CDR3 length equals 15 residues. V dropped 5 bases and J dropped 12; count of bases not matched to a gene: 9. CDR3 sequence (DNA): TGTGCCAGCAGTCTGACTAGCGGGGGGGGCGAGGGGCAGTTCTTC. It yields the protein CASSLTSGGGEGQFF. Using reference TRBV2 and TRBJ2-1 for the parts outside the CDR3, the full variable domain is EPEVTQTPSHQVTQMGQEVILRCVPISNHLYFYWYRQILGQKVEFLVSFYNNEISEKSEIFDDQFSVERPDGSNFTLKIRSTKLEDSAMYFCASSLTSGGGEGQFFGPGTRLTVL.

The genes are TRBV10-2 and TRBJ2-7, with a possible D match to TRBD2 (5 bases). V lost 2 bases to trimming and J lost 6 bases, with 26 bases between them. CDR3 size: 18 residues. The germline CDR1 and CDR2 sequences are WSHSY and SAAADI. The CDR3 region is CASSEVAGYALLGLEQYF. The CDR3 DNA sequence: TGCGCCAGCAGTGAGGTGGCAGGTTACGCACTACTAGGACTCGAGCAGTACTTC.

This clonotype has only a few counts. The V gene is TRBV4-2, the J gene TRBJ2-5; 11 bases line up with TRBD2. The V and J ends lost 0 bases and 2 bases, in that order; junction bases with no gene match: 5. This CDR3 contains 17 residues. Germline V gene lookup returns CDR1 LGHNA and CDR2 YNFKEQ. The CDR3 region has the DNA TGTGCCAGCAGCCAAGAGGTCCTAGCGGGGGGTCAAGAGACCCAGTACTTC. It yields the protein CASSQEVLAGGQETQYF.